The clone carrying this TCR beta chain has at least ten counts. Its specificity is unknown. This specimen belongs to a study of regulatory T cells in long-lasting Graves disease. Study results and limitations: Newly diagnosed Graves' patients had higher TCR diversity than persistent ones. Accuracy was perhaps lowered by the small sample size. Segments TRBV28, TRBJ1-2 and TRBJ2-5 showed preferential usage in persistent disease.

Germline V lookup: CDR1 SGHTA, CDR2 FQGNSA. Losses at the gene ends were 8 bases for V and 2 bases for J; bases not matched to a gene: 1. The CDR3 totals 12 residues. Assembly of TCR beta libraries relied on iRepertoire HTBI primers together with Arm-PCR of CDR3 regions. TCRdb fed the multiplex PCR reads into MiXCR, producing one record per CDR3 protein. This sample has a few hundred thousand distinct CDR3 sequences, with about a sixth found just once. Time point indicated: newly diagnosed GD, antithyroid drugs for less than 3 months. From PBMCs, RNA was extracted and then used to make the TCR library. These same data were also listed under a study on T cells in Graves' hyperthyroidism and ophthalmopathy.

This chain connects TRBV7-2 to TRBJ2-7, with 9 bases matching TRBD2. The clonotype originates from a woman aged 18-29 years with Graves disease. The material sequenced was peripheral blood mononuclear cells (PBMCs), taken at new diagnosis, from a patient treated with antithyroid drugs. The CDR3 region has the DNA TGTGCCAGCGTAGCGGGGGCCTACGAGCAGTACTTC. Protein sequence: CASVAGAYEQYF.